Shown below are 20 T cell receptor beta chains from a single sample sequenced in a study of cytomegalovirus exposure and HLA in healthy donors. Vbeta (60) and Jbeta (13) primers were used in the PCR. Assay used: immunoSEQ multiplex PCR; TCRdb lists only in-frame clones, some missing. The sample contains about 200,000 clones, around nine tenths of which appear only once. The sample taken for sequencing was PBMCs. The receptors were gathered from a woman aged 25-40 years in good health and CMV-seronegative.

This clone was seen only once. The genes are TRBV5-1 and TRBJ2-3, with TRBD2 matching 9 bases. V lost 1 base, J lost 0 bases, and 3 bases stayed unmatched. There are 16 residues in the CDR3. In germline, CDR1 is SGHRS, CDR2 YFSETQ. For the CDR3, the DNA is TGCGCCAGCAGCTTGCCTAGCGGGGCTAGCACAGATACGCAGTATTTT. This translates into CASSLPSGASTDTQYF.

V is TRBV10-2 and J is TRBJ2-1; D is possibly TRBD2 (5 bases). V lost 8 bases and J lost 6, with 14 bases in between. CDR1 WSHSY and CDR2 SAAADI come from the germline V gene. This CDR3 spans 13 amino acids. This chain's CDR3 is CASLRPGGNEQFF. CDR3 bases: TGCGCCAGCCTCCGACCAGGAGGCAATGAGCAGTTCTTC.

The genes are TRBV2 and TRBJ1-1, with D maybe TRBD1 (6 bases). Germline V gene sequence: CDR1 SNHLY, CDR2 FYNNEI. V lost 4 bases to trimming and J lost 0 bases, with 9 bases between them. The CDR3 is made up of 14 amino acids. As DNA, the CDR3 is TGTGCCAGCAGTGCAGCAGGGGTGAACACTGAAGCTTTCTTT. Its translation: CASSAAGVNTEAFF.

This clone has just a few counts. V is TRBV7-8 and J is TRBJ2-1; D possibly corresponds to TRBD1 (5 bases). CDR3 length equals 13 residues. CDR1 and CDR2 from the germline V gene are SGHVS and FQNEAQ. V gave up 3 bases and J gave up 7 bases, with 10 bases separating them. The CDR3, as DNA: TGTGCCAGCAGCTTCAGGGTTGGGAATGAGCAGTTCTTC. It specifies CASSFRVGNEQFF. The full variable domain, its missing parts supplied by reference TRBV7-8 and TRBJ2-1, is GAGVSQSPRYKVAKRGQDVALRCDPISGHVSLFWYQQALGQGPEFLTYFQNEAQLDKSGLPSDRFFAERPEGSVSTLKIQRTQQEDSAVYLCASSFRVGNEQFFGPGTRLTVL.

This chain joins TRBV28 and TRBJ1-5; TRBD1 aligns across 10 bases. V shed 6 bases, J shed 6 bases, and the junction held 5 bases outside the gene matches. The CDR3 runs 14 residues. Germline V gene data show CDR1 as MDHEN and CDR2 as SYDVKM. The CDR3 coding sequence is TGTGCCAGCAGGCCGGGACAGGGGAGTCAGCCCCAGCATTTT. Its translation: CASRPGQGSQPQHF.

The count of this clone is one. CDR3 sequence: CASSLRDRGVETQYF. CDR3 in DNA: TGTGCCAGCAGCTTGAGGGACAGGGGTGTAGAGACCCAGTACTTC. This sequence joins TRBV5-6 and TRBJ2-5; 10 bases line up with TRBD1. The CDR3 has 15 amino acids. Unmatched junction bases numbered 4, after V lost 1 base and J lost 4 bases. Per the germline V gene, CDR1 is SGHDT and CDR2 is YYEEEE.

The genes are TRBV29-1 and TRBJ1-2; D not resolved. The CDR3 has 11 residues. CDR1 SQVTM and CDR2 ANQGSEA come from the germline V gene. V was pared by 3 bases and J by 5 bases, with 7 bases between. CDR3 coding DNA: TGCAGCGTTGAGTTCGGGTATGGCTACACCTTC. Protein product: CSVEFGYGYTF. Based on the CDR3 plus reference TRBV29-1 and TRBJ1-2, the full variable domain is SAVISQKPSRDICQRGTSLTIQCQVDSQVTMMFWYRQQPGQSLTLIATANQGSEATYESGFVIDKFPISRPNLTFSTLTVSNMSPEDSSIYLCSVEFGYGYTFGSGTRLTVV.

V usage is TRBV4-2 and J usage is TRBJ2-1; TRBD2 matches at 8 bases. The CDR3 spans 15 residues. V lost 4 bases, J lost 0 bases, and 2 bases stayed unmatched. Germline V gives CDR1 LGHNA, CDR2 YNFKEQ. CDR3 nucleotide sequence: TGTGCCAGCAGCCCCGGACTAGCCTCCTACAATGAGCAGTTCTTC. This codes for CASSPGLASYNEQFF.

In regard to this clone: An end of the junction does not agree with germline; a read error may underlie this. The genes are TRBV7-7 and TRBJ2-3; 7 nucleotides line up with TRBD2. CDR3 length equals 16 residues. CDR1 is SSHAT and CDR2 is FNYEAQ in the germline V gene (reference sequence). The CDR3 reads CASSSPGSGLTDTQYF. In DNA, the CDR3 is TGTGCTAGCAGCTCCCCGGGTAGCGGGCTTACAGATACGCAGTATTTT.

This clone was observed once. This chain connects TRBV27 to TRBJ2-2; D is possibly TRBD1 (6 bases). The CDR3 covers 17 residues. Germline lookup yields CDR1 MNHEY and CDR2 SMNVEV (reference sequence). Trimming took 3 bases from V and 0 from J, leaving 14 bases between them. This chain's CDR3 is CASSFSRDTSNTGELFF. CDR3 coding DNA: TGTGCCAGCAGTTTCTCCCGGGACACCTCGAACACCGGGGAGCTGTTTTTT.

The chain joins TRBV29-1 to TRBJ2-7; 9 positions match TRBD2. In germline, CDR1 is SQVTM, CDR2 ANQGSEA. The CDR3 length is 13 residues. V was clipped by 5 bases and J by 5 bases; unmatched bases: 7. The CDR3 protein is CSVSTSGLDEQYF. In DNA, the CDR3 is TGCAGCGTTTCTACTAGCGGGTTAGACGAGCAGTACTTC.

This chain connects TRBV7-9 to TRBJ1-3; D not resolved. V was shortened by 7 bases and J by 0 bases, with 16 bases between the two germline ends. The CDR3 is 16 amino acids. CDR1 is SEHNR and CDR2 is FQNEAQ in the germline V gene (reference sequence). The CDR3 coding sequence is TGTGCCAGCATTTTCTCGACGGAGACCTCTGGAAACACCATATATTTT. It translates to CASIFSTETSGNTIYF.

As DNA, the CDR3 is TGTGCCAGCACCAACCTGGGGGGGCGCCAAGAGACCCAGTACTTC. It codes for CASTNLGGRQETQYF. This chain uses TRBV7-2 with TRBJ2-5, with D possibly TRBD2 on 7 matching bases. V was clipped by 7 bases and J by 1 base, with 16 bases between them. From germline, CDR1 is SGHTA and CDR2 FQGNSA. There are 15 residues in the CDR3.

The chain couples TRBV27 to TRBJ2-5; TRBD2 might be the D (5 bases). CDR3 length equals 14 residues. Trimming took 2 bases from V and 0 from J, leaving 7 bases between them. Germline-derived CDR1 and CDR2 are MNHEY and SMNVEV (reference sequence). The CDR3 reads CASSLRGYQETQYF. The CDR3 coding sequence is TGTGCCAGCAGTTTAAGAGGGTACCAAGAGACCCAGTACTTC.

CDR3 residues: CASTPTGSFTGELFF. CDR3 sequence (DNA): TGTGCCAGCACCCCGACAGGGAGCTTCACCGGGGAGCTGTTTTTT. The chain joins TRBV28 to TRBJ2-2; 7 nucleotides match TRBD1. CDR1 is MDHEN, CDR2 SYDVKM, per germline. This CDR3 spans 15 amino acids. Losses at the gene ends were 7 bases for V and 4 bases for J; bases not matched to a gene: 9.

The rearrangement uses TRBV19 and TRBJ1-1; 7 bases agree with TRBD1. This CDR3 region has 14 residues. Germline CDR1 reads LNHDA; CDR2 reads SQIVND (reference sequence). Trimming at V came to 4 bases and at J to 1 base, leaving 3 bases not matched to a gene. The CDR3 spells CASSTDRWNTEAFF. CDR3 nucleotide sequence: TGTGCCAGTAGTACGGACAGGTGGAACACTGAAGCTTTCTTT.

J is TRBJ1-2 and V is TRBV6-1, with D hard to call. The germline gives CDR1 MNHNS, CDR2 SASEGT. CDR3 length: 14 residues. The V gene lost 1 base and the J gene lost 4 bases, with 10 bases spanning the gap. The CDR3 is CASSEEETAYGYTF. In DNA form, the CDR3 reads TGTGCCAGCAGTGAAGAAGAAACAGCCTATGGCTACACCTTC.

In its sample, this clone was seen a few times. The chain recombines TRBV11-3 with TRBJ2-3; 7 bases are shared with TRBD2. The CDR3 spans 17 residues. V lost 0 bases, J lost 0 bases, and 6 bases stayed unmatched. Germline assignment: CDR1 SGHNT and CDR2 YENEEA. The CDR3 nucleotides read TGTGCCAGCAGCTTAGATCGGGCTAGCGGAAGCACAGATACGCAGTATTTT. Translating gives CASSLDRASGSTDTQYF.

There are a few counts of this clone. J is TRBJ2-3 and V is TRBV9; 7 positions match TRBD2. The ends lost 0 bases at V and 0 bases at J; junction bases unmatched: 7. The CDR3 covers 17 residues. The germline gives CDR1 SGDLS, CDR2 YYNGEE. The DNA of the CDR3 is TGTGCCAGCAGCGTAGGTAAAGGAGCGGGGAGCACAGATACGCAGTATTTT. Translated: CASSVGKGAGSTDTQYF.

The chain couples TRBV28 to TRBJ2-1; D gene unclear. The V gene lost 3 bases and the J gene lost 6 bases, with 18 bases spanning the gap. Germline V CDR1 and CDR2: MDHEN, SYDVKM. The CDR3 is 16 amino acids. The CDR3 DNA sequence: TGTGCCAGCAGTTTCGGTTGGGCTGGGCGCGCCAATGAGCAGTTCTTC. This translates into CASSFGWAGRANEQFF.